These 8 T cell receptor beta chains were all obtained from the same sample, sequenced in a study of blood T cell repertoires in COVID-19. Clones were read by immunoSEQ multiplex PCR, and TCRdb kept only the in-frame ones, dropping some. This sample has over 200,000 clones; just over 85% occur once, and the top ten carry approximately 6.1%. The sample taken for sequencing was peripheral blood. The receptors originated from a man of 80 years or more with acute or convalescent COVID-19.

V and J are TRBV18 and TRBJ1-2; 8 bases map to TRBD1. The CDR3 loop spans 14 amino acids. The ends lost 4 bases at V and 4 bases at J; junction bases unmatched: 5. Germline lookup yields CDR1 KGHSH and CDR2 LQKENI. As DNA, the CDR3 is TGTGCCAGCTCACGGGACAGGAACCTCTATGGCTACACCTTC. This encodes CASSRDRNLYGYTF.

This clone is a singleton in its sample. CDR3: CASSLLELSTDTQYF. DNA of the CDR3: TGTGCCAGCAGCTTACTCGAACTTTCCACAGATACGCAGTATTTT. V and J are TRBV7-6 and TRBJ2-3; no reliable D call. Germline V gene lookup returns CDR1 SGHVS and CDR2 FNYEAQ. Trimming stripped 2 bases from V and 2 bases from J, with 11 bases between. The CDR3 extends over 15 amino acids.

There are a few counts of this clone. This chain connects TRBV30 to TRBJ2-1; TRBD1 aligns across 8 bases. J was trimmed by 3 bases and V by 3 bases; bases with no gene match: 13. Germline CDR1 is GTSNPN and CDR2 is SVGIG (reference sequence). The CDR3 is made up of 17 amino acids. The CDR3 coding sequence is TGTGCCTGGAGGGACTTAATAAGACAGGGGAGCTACAATGAGCAGTTCTTC. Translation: CAWRDLIRQGSYNEQFF.

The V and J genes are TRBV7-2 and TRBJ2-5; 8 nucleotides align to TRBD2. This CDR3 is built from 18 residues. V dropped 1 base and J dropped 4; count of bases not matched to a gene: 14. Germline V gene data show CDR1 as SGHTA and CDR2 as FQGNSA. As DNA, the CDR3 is TGTGCCAGCAGCTTAGGCTGGGGCGGTGAGACTAGCGTAGAGACCCAGTACTTC. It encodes CASSLGWGGETSVETQYF.

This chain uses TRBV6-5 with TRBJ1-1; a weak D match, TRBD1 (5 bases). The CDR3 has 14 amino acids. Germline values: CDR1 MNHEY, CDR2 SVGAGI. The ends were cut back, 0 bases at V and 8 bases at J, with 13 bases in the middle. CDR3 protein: CASSYSARAREAFF. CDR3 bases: TGTGCCAGCAGTTACTCGGCCAGGGCCAGGGAAGCTTTCTTT.

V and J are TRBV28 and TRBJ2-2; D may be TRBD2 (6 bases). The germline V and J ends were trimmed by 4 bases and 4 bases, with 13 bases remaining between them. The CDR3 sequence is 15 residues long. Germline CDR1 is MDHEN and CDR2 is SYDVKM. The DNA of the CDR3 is TGTGCCAGCAGTTCCCACGGGAGCGGCACCGGGGAGCTGTTTTTT. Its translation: CASSSHGSGTGELFF. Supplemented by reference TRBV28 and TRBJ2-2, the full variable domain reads DVKVTQSSRYLVKRTGEKVFLECVQDMDHENMFWYRQDPGLGLRLIYFSYDVKMKEKGDIPEGYSVSREKKERFSLILESASTNQTSMYLCASSSHGSGTGELFFGEGSRLTVL.

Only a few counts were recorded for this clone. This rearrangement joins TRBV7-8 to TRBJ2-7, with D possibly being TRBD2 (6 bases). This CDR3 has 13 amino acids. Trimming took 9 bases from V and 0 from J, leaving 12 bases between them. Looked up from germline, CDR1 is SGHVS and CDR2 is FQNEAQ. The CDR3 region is CARRGGGSYEQYV. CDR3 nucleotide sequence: TGTGCCAGGCGGGGTGGGGGCTCCTACGAGCAGTACGTC.

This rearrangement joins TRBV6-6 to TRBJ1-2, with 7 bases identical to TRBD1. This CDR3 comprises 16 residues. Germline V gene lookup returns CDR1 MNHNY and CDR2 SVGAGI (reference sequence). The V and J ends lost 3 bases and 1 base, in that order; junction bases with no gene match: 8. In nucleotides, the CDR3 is TGTGCCAGCAGTTATGGGGGCAGGGGGTTTAACTATGGCTACACCTTC. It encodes CASSYGGRGFNYGYTF.